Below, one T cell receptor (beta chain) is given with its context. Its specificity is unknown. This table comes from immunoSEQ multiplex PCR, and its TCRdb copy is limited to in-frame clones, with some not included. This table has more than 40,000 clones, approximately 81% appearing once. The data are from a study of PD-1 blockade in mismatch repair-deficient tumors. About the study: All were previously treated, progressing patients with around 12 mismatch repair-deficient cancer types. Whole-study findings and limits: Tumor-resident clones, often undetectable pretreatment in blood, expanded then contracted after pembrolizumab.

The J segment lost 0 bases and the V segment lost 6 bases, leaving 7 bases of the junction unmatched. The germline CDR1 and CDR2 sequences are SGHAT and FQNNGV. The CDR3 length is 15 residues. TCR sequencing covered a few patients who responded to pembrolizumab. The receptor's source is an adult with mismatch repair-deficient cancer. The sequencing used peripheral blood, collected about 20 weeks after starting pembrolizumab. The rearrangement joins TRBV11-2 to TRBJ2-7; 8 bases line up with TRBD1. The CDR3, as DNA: TGTGCCAGCAGTTCAGACAGGGGCCCCTCCTACGAGCAGTACTTC. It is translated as CASSSDRGPSYEQYF.